This section outlines one T cell receptor (beta chain) sequence together with its context. Its antigen remains unknown. The data originate from a study of T cells in localized non-small cell lung cancer. CDR1 and CDR2 from the germline V gene are MGHDK and SYGVNS. The V gene end was trimmed by 3 bases and the J gene end by 4 bases; junction bases not matched to a gene: 4. The CDR3 runs 14 residues. Study findings and constraints: Those with higher blood T cell density had longer overall survival. Tumor samples were not multi-region, leaving intratumor heterogeneity unexcluded. In adjacent lung appeared a median around 62 of the top 100 tumor clones. Uninvolved adjacent lung showed peak T cell clonality, exceeding tumor.

Profiled with immunoSEQ multiplex PCR; TCRdb holds only in-frame clones, not every one. This sample has some 41,000 clones; around nine tenths occur once, and the top ten carry roughly 10%. The clonotype originates from a woman aged 35 to 69 with stage II lung adenocarcinoma. The sequences come from PBMCs, collected before any cancer treatment. J is TRBJ1-1 and V is TRBV25-1; 8 bases align to TRBD1. The DNA of the CDR3 is TGTGCCAGCAGTGAGACAGGGGAGGGCACTGAAGCTTTCTTT. Its protein is CASSETGEGTEAFF.